These 10 T cell receptor beta chains were sequenced from one sample in a study of T cells after yellow fever vaccination. TCRdb used MiXCR to reprocess the 5' RACE reads, holding one entry per CDR3 protein. The sample comprises hundreds of thousands of distinct CDR3 sequences, around an eighth of which are singletons, and around 14% rests with the top ten. Sequenced here: PBMCs, sampled on the day of the yellow fever booster vaccination. The receptors stem from a man aged 30 to 45 who received the YFV17D yellow fever vaccine.

This clonotype was observed at least ten times. The chain uses TRBV6-1 and TRBJ2-7, with D perhaps matching TRBD2 (6 bases). With 5 bases removed from V and 4 bases from J, the gap between germline ends came to 18 bases. This CDR3 contains 15 residues. Germline lookup yields CDR1 MNHNS and CDR2 SASEGT. CDR3 coding DNA: TGTGCCAGCAGTACCCCTCTGACGGGAGTATACGAGCAGTACTTC. Residues: CASSTPLTGVYEQYF.

This clonotype was picked up a small number of times. The V call is TRBV20-1, the J call TRBJ2-5, with D perhaps TRBD2 (5 bases). The germline V gene has CDR1 DFQATT and CDR2 SNEGSKA (reference sequence). This CDR3 contains 12 residues. V lost 7 bases and J 3 bases, leaving 12 bases between the germline ends. CDR3 sequence reads: CSGSGPKETQYF. The CDR3 DNA is TGCAGTGGGAGCGGACCGAAAGAGACCCAGTACTTC.

This clonotype was detected only a few times. The V and J genes are TRBV6-2 or TRBV6-3 and TRBJ1-5; D is uncertain. Between the trimmed V and J ends, which lost 1 base and 2 bases, there was a span of 3 bases. In germline, CDR1 is MNHEY, CDR2 SVGEGT. The CDR3 is 13 residues long. In DNA, the CDR3 is TGTGCCAGCAGTTACTACGGCAATCAGCCCCAGCATTTT. Its translation is CASSYYGNQPQHF.

The gene calls are TRBV7-8 and TRBJ2-2; no clear D. The germline V gene has CDR1 SGHVS and CDR2 FQNEAQ. V dropped 4 bases and J dropped 4 bases, with 7 bases sitting between them. CDR3 length: 13 amino acids. CDR3 nucleotide sequence: TGTGCCAGCAGCTCTAGGACCACCGGGGAGCTGTTTTTT. It is translated as CASSSRTTGELFF.

The chain combines TRBV28 with TRBJ2-7; unclear D gene. V was shortened by 0 bases and J by 3 bases, with 12 bases between the two germline ends. This CDR3 is built from 15 residues. Germline V gives CDR1 MDHEN, CDR2 SYDVKM. The CDR3 coding sequence is TGTGCCAGCAGTTTATGGTGGGGTCAGGACTACGAGCAGTACTTC. Its protein product is CASSLWWGQDYEQYF.

This clonotype was found a few times. CDR3 in DNA: TGTGCCAGCAGTTTTGGGGCGGGAGGGCTTGCCTACGAGCAGTACTTC. Amino acids: CASSFGAGGLAYEQYF. The rearrangement joins TRBV12-3 or TRBV12-4 to TRBJ2-7, with 9 bases fitting TRBD2. The CDR3 sequence is 16 residues long. With V trimmed by 3 bases and J by 2 bases, 8 bases remained unmatched.

This chain joins TRBV10-3 and TRBJ2-4; D gene unclear. Trimming pared 0 bases from V and 12 bases from J, leaving 12 bases between. CDR1 is ENHRY, CDR2 SYGVKD, per germline. The CDR3 spans 13 residues. CDR3 nucleotides: TGTGCCATCAGTGAGTCGAAAACAGAGAGTCAGTACTTC. It specifies CAISESKTESQYF.

The V and J genes are TRBV6-5 and TRBJ2-2; D is possibly TRBD2 (6 bases). Trimming cost V 0 bases and J 0 bases, with 11 bases left between them. Germline CDR1 MNHEY, CDR2 SVGAGI. The CDR3 is 17 residues long. CDR3 sequence: CASSYSWGVANTGELFF. The CDR3 DNA reads TGTGCCAGCAGTTACTCTTGGGGGGTCGCGAACACCGGGGAGCTGTTTTTT.

The chain has TRBV10-3 and TRBJ2-7; 7 positions agree with TRBD1. CDR1 is ENHRY and CDR2 is SYGVKD in the germline V gene. V shed 4 bases, J shed 1 base, and the junction held 7 bases outside the gene matches. The CDR3 loop spans 15 amino acids. CDR3 sequence reads: CAISGWAGGSYEQYF. The CDR3 nucleotides read TGTGCCATCAGTGGCTGGGCAGGGGGATCCTACGAGCAGTACTTC.

The genes are TRBV30 and TRBJ2-1; 10 nucleotides align to TRBD1. This CDR3 is 15 amino acids long. V was pared by 6 bases and J by 8 bases, with 13 bases of the junction left unmatched. Germline loops: CDR1 GTSNPN, CDR2 SVGIG (reference sequence). In DNA form, the CDR3 reads TGTGCCTGCCACTTCGGGGACAGGGGTTTTGATGAGCAGTTCTTC. Its translation: CACHFGDRGFDEQFF.